These 3 T cell receptor beta chains came from one sample sequenced in a study of neurological immune-mediated disorders. TCRdb re-analysed the 5' RACE reads in MiXCR, keeping a single row per CDR3 protein. Here the sample spans 65,000 to 95,000 distinct CDR3 sequences, about 5% being singletons. The sample's time point: longitudinal time-point 2. Input material: PBMCs. The receptors were gathered from a woman aged 60 to 75 with multiple sclerosis.

In this sample, this clonotype turned up many times. The V call is TRBV20-1, the J call TRBJ1-2; possible D gene TRBD1, 5 bases. This CDR3 spans 13 amino acids. Per germline, CDR1 DFQATT and CDR2 SNEGSKA (reference sequence). Trimming removed 1 base from V and 3 bases from J, with 9 bases in between. The CDR3 spells CSARGARDYGYTF. The CDR3 DNA is TGCAGTGCTAGAGGGGCCAGGGACTATGGCTACACCTTC.

This clonotype appeared many times. The chain recombines TRBV5-1 with TRBJ2-7, with TRBD2 matching over 10 bases. V shed 0 bases and J 3 bases; nucleotides not matched to a gene: 3. The CDR3 extends over 15 amino acids. CDR1 and CDR2 (germline): SGHRS, YFSETQ. CDR3 nucleotides: TGCGCCAGCAGCTTGGACGGGACTAGCGTCTACGAGCAGTACTTC. It translates to CASSLDGTSVYEQYF. Filled out from reference TRBV5-1 and TRBJ2-7, the complete variable domain reads KAGVTQTPRYLIKTRGQQVTLSCSPISGHRSVSWYQQTPGQGLQFLFEYFSETQRNKGNFPGRFSGRQFSNSRSEMNVSTLELGDSALYLCASSLDGTSVYEQYFGPGTRLTVT.

This clonotype came up many times. The chain has TRBV5-6 and TRBJ2-7, with TRBD1 matching 7 bases. V gave up 3 bases and J gave up 5 bases; unmatched junction bases: 8. The CDR3 spans 14 residues. The germline gives CDR1 SGHDT, CDR2 YYEEEE. CDR3 coding DNA: TGTGCCAGCAGCTCGGACAGGAATACTCACGAGCAGTACTTC. Its translation is CASSSDRNTHEQYF.